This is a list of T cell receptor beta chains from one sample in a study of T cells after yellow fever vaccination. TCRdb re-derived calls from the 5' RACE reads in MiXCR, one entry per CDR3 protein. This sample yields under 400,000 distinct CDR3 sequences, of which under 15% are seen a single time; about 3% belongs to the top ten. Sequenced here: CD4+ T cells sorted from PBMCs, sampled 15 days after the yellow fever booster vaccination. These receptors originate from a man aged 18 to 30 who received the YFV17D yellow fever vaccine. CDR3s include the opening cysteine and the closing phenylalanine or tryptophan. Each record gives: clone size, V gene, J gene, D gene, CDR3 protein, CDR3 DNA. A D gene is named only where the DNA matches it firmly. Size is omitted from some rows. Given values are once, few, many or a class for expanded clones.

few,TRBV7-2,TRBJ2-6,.,CASSPHMGSGANVLTF,TGTGCCAGCAGCCCTCATATGGGCTCTGGGGCCAACGTCCTGACTTTC
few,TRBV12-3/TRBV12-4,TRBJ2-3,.,CASRQTVSTDTQYF,TGTGCCAGCAGGCAGACCGTTAGCACAGATACGCAGTATTTT
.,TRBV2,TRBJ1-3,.,CASSVTGNTIYF,TGTGCCAGCAGTGTCACTGGAAACACCATATATTTT
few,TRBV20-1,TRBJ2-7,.,CSARDGAAYEQYF,TGCAGTGCTAGAGATGGTGCAGCCTACGAGCAGTACTTC
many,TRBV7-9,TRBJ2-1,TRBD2,CASSLGRGGYNEQFF,TGCGCCAGCAGCTTGGGGCGGGGGGGATACAATGAGCAGTTCTTC
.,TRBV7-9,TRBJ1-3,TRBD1,CASSSGTGPFSGNTIYF,TGTGCCAGCAGCTCGGGGACAGGTCCCTTCTCTGGAAACACCATATATTTT
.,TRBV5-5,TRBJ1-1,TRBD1,CASSPRDRGPYTEAFF,TGTGCCAGCAGCCCCCGGGACAGGGGTCCGTACACTGAAGCTTTCTTT
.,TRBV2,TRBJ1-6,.,CASSLQAGNSPLHF,TGTGCCAGCAGCCTACAAGCGGGTAATTCACCCCTCCACTTT
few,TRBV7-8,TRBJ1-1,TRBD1,CASSLVDRGDLGFF,TGTGCCAGCAGCTTGGTGGACAGGGGGGACTTAGGTTTCTTT
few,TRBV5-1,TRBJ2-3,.,CASSFNRGRTDTQYF,TGCGCCAGCAGCTTCAACCGGGGAAGGACAGATACGCAGTATTTT
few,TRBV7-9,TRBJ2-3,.,CASSHRGNTDTQYF,TGTGCCAGCAGCCATCGGGGGAACACAGATACGCAGTATTTT
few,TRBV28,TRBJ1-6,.,CASSLGGIYNSPLHF,TGTGCCAGCAGTTTGGGGGGCATCTATAATTCACCCCTCCACTTT
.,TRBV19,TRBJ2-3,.,CASRSGAFTDTQYF,TGTGCCAGTAGGTCGGGGGCCTTCACAGATACGCAGTATTTT
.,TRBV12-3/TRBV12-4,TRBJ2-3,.,CASERSRGSRVDTQYF,TGTGCCAGCGAACGGTCCCGCGGCTCGAGGGTGGATACGCAGTATTTT
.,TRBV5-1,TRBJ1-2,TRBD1,CASSLGTGGGYTF,TGCGCCAGCAGCTTGGGTACAGGGGGCGGCTACACCTTC
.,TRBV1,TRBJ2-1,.,CTSSQVAGGPYNEQFF,TGCACCAGCAGCCAAGTAGCGGGGGGCCCCTACAATGAGCAGTTCTTC
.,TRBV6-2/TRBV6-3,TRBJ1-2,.,CASSSTSYGYTF,TGTGCCAGCAGTTCAACTTCCTATGGCTACACCTTC
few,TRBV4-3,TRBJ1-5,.,CASSLSTGEQPQHF,TGCGCCAGCAGCCTTTCAACTGGAGAGCAGCCCCAGCATTTT
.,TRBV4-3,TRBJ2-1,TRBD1,CASSQDGGTGDPEQFF,TGCGCCAGCAGCCAAGATGGGGGAACAGGGGACCCTGAGCAGTTCTTC
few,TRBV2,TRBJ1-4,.,CASGSTNEKLFF,TGTGCCAGCGGGTCAACTAATGAAAAACTGTTTTTT
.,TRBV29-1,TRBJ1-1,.,CSVAFRGFQGTEAFF,TGCAGCGTTGCATTCAGGGGATTTCAGGGCACTGAAGCTTTCTTT
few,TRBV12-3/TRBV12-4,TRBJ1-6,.,CASSSGWDNSPLHF,TGTGCCAGCAGCTCCGGGTGGGATAATTCACCCCTCCACTTT
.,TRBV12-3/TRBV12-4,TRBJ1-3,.,CASSLGHSGNTIYF,TGTGCCAGCAGTTTGGGCCACTCTGGAAACACCATATATTTT
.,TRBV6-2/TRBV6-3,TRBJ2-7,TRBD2,CASSREGLAYEQYF,TGTGCCAGCAGCCGCGAGGGACTAGCTTACGAGCAGTACTTC
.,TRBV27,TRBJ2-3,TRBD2,CASRQAGVDTQYF,TGTGCCAGCAGGCAAGCGGGGGTGGATACGCAGTATTTT
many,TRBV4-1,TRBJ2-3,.,CASSAPGGPDTQYF,TGCGCCAGCAGCGCCCCGGGTGGTCCAGATACGCAGTATTTT
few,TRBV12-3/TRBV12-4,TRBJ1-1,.,CASRPNTGHTEAFF,TGTGCCAGCAGGCCTAATACAGGGCACACTGAAGCTTTCTTT
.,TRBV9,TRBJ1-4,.,CASSRQQGHNEKLFF,TGTGCCAGCAGCCGTCAGCAGGGACACAATGAAAAACTGTTTTTT
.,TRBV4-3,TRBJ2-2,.,CASSQGARGSNTGELFF,TGCGCCAGCAGCCAGGGGGCCAGAGGCTCGAACACCGGGGAGCTGTTTTTT
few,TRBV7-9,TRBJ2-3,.,CASSLESHTQYF,TGTGCCAGCAGCTTAGAGTCACATACGCAGTATTTT
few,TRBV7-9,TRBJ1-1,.,CASSLTPSGLVDTEAFF,TGTGCCAGCAGCTTAACTCCCTCGGGGCTTGTGGACACTGAAGCTTTCTTT
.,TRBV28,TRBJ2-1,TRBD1,CASSESDRVSNEQFF,TGTGCCAGCAGCGAGTCGGACAGGGTGAGCAATGAGCAGTTCTTC
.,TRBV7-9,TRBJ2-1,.,CASTVDGNNEQFF,TGTGCAAGCACCGTAGACGGAAACAATGAGCAGTTCTTC
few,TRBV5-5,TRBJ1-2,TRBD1,CASSGRGTGSFGYTF,TGTGCCAGCAGCGGCCGTGGGACAGGGAGCTTTGGCTACACCTTC
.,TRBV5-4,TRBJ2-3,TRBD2,CASSLDGTRSTDTQYF,TGTGCCAGCAGCTTGGATGGGACTAGGAGCACAGATACGCAGTATTTT
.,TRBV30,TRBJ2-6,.,CAWSGSGANVLTF,TGTGCCTGGAGTGGGTCTGGGGCCAACGTCCTGACTTTC
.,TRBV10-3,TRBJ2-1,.,CAISESAVASEDEQFF,TGTGCCATCAGTGAGTCGGCCGTAGCTAGTGAGGATGAGCAGTTCTTC
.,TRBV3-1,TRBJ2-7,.,CASSHVYEQYF,TGTGCCAGCAGCCATGTCTACGAGCAGTACTTC
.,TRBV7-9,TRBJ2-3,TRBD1,CASSSGQGLTDTQYF,TGTGCCAGCAGCTCCGGACAGGGGTTAACAGATACGCAGTATTTT
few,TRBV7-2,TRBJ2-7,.,CASSLGALYEQYF,TGTGCCAGCAGCCTAGGGGCACTCTACGAGCAGTACTTC
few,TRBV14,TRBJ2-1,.,CASSRRGENYNEQFF,TGTGCCAGCTCCCGTCGCGGAGAAAACTACAATGAGCAGTTCTTC
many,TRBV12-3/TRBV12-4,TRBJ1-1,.,CASTRFVTGERAFF,TGTGCCAGCACTAGGTTCGTGACCGGGGAGCGAGCTTTCTTT
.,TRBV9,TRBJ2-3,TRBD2,CASSVDEGAGVDTQYF,TGTGCCAGCAGCGTAGATGAAGGGGCGGGGGTTGATACGCAGTATTTT